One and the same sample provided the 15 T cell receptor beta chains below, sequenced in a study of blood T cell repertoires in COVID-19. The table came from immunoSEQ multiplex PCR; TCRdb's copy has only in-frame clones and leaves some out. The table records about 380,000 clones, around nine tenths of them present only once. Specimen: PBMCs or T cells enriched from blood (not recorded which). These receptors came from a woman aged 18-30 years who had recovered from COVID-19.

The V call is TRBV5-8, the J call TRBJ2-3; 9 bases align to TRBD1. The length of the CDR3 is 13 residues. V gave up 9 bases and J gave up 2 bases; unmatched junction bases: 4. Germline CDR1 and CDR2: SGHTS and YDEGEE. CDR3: CATGTGNTDTQYF. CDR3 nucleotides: TGTGCCACCGGGACAGGGAACACAGATACGCAGTATTTT.

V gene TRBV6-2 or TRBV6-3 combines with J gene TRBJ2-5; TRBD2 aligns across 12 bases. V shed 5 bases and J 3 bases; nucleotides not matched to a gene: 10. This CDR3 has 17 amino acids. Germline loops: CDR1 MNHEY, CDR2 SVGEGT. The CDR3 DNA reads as TGTGCCAGCAGTCAACTAAGACTAGCGGGGGCTAAAGAGACCCAGTACTTC. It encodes CASSQLRLAGAKETQYF.

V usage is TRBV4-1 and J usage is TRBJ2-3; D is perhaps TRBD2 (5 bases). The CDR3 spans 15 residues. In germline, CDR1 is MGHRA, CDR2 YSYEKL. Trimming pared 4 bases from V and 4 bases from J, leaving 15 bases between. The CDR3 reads CASSPDHPEADTQYF. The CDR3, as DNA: TGCGCCAGCAGCCCGGATCACCCGGAGGCAGATACGCAGTATTTT.

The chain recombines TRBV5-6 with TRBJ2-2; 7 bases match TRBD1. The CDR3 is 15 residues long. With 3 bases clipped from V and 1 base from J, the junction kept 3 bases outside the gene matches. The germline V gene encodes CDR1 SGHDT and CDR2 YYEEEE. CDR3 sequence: CASSWRQGNTGELFF. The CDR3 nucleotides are TGTGCCAGCAGCTGGAGACAGGGGAACACCGGGGAGCTGTTTTTT.

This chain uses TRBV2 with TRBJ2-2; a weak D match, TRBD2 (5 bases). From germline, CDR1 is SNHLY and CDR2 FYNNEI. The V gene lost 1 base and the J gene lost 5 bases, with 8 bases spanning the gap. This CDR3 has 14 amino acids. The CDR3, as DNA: TGTGCCAGCAGTGAAGGAGGGTTTACCGGGGAGCTGTTTTTT. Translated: CASSEGGFTGELFF.

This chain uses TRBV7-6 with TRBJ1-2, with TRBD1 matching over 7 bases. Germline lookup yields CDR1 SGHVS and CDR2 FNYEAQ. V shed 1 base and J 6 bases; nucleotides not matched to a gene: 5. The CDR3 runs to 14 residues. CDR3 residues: CASSLDNRGHGYTF. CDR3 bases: TGTGCCAGCAGCTTAGATAACAGGGGACATGGCTACACCTTC.

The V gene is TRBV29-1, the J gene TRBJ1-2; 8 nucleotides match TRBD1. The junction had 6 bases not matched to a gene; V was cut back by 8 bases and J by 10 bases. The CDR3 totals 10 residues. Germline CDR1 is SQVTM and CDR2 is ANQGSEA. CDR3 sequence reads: CSTGQGAYTF. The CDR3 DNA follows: TGCAGCACCGGACAGGGAGCCTACACCTTC.

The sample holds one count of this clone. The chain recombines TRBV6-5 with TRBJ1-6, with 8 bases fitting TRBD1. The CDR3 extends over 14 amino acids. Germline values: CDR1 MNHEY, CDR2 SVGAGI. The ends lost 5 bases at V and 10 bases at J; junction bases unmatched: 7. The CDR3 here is CASSLGTGRSPLHF. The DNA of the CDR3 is TGTGCCAGCAGTCTTGGGACAGGCCGATCACCCCTCCACTTT.

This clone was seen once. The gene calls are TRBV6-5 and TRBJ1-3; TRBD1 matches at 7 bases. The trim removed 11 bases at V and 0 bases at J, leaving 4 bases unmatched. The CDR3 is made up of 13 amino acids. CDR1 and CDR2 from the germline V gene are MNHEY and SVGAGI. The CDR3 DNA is TGTGCCGGGGGACAGCCCTCTGGAAACACCATATATTTT. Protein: CAGGQPSGNTIYF.

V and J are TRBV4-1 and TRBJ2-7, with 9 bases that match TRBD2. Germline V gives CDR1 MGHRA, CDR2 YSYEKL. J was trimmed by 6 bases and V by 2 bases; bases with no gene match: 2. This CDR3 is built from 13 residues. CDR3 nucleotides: TGCGCCAGCAGCCAACCGGGACTAGCCGAGCAGTACTTC. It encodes CASSQPGLAEQYF.

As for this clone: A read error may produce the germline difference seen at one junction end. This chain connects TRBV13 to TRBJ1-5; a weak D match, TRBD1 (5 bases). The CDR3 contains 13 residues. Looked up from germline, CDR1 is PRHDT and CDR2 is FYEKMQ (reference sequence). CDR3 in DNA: TGTGCCAGCAGCCTCACAGGCAACCAGCCCCAGCATTTT. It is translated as CASSLTGNQPQHF.

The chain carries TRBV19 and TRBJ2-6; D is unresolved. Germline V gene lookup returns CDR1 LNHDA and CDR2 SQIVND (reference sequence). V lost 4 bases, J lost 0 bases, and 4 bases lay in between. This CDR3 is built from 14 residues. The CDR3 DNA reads TGTGCCAGTAGTACGTACTCTGGGGCCAACGTCCTGACTTTC. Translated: CASSTYSGANVLTF.

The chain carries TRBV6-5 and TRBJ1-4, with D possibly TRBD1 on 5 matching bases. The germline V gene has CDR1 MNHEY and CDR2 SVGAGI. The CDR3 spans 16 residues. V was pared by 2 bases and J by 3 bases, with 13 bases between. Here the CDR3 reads CASSYGQGVPNEKLFF. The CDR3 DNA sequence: TGTGCCAGCAGTTACGGGCAGGGCGTACCTAATGAAAAACTGTTTTTT.

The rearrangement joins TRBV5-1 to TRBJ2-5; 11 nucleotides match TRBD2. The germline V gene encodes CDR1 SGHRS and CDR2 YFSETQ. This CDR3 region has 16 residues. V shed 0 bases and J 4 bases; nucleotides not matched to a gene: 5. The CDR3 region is CASSLEVAGGRETQYF. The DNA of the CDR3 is TGCGCCAGCAGCTTGGAGGTAGCGGGGGGGCGAGAGACCCAGTACTTC.

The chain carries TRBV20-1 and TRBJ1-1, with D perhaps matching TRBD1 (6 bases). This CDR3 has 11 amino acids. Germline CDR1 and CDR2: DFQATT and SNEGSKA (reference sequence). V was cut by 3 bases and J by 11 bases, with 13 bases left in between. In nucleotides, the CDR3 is TGCAGTGCTAGTAGGGGGAGGGGGGCTTTCTTT. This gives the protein CSASRGRGAFF.